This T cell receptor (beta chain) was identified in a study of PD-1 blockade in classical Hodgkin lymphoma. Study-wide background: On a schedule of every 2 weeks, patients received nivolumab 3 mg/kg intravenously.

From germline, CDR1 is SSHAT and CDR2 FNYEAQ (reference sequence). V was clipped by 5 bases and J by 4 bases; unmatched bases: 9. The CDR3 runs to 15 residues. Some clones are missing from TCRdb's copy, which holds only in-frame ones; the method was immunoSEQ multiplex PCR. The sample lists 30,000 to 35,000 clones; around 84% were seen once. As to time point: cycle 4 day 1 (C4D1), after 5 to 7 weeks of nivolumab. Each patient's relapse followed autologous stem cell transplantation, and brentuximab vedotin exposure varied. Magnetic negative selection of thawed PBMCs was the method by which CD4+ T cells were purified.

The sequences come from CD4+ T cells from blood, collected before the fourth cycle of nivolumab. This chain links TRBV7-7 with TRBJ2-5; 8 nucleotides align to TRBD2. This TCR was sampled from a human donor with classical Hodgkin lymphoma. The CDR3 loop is CASSPTGGALETQYF. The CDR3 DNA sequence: TGTGCCAGCAGCCCGACCGGGGGGGCCCTAGAGACCCAGTACTTC.